This TCR beta chain originates from a study of PD-L1 blockade in urothelial cancer. Across the whole study: The patients first took atezolizumab in the mid-2010s, receiving 1,200 mg intravenously every 3 weeks. A median blood sample held approximately 150,000 T cells and tens of thousands of unique TCRs.

Generated by immunoSEQ multiplex PCR, the TCRdb table keeps only in-frame clones and is missing some. The repertoire holds 70,000 to 75,000 clones, with roughly 90% as singletons. Documented time point: pretreatment peripheral blood. Patient sample counts ranged from 1 to 8, pretreatment and on-treatment. Germline loops: CDR1 SGHTA, CDR2 FQGTGA. V gave up 5 bases and J gave up 0 bases, with 8 bases separating them. The CDR3 length is 14 residues. The specimen comprised PBMCs, sampled around atezolizumab (anti-PD-L1) treatment. V is TRBV7-3 and J is TRBJ2-1; TRBD1 might be the D (5 bases). This sequence was found in a man between 65 and 79 years old with urothelial cancer. CDR3 residues: CASSPGNSYNEQFF. CDR3 in DNA: TGTGCCAGCAGCCCAGGGAACTCCTACAATGAGCAGTTCTTC.